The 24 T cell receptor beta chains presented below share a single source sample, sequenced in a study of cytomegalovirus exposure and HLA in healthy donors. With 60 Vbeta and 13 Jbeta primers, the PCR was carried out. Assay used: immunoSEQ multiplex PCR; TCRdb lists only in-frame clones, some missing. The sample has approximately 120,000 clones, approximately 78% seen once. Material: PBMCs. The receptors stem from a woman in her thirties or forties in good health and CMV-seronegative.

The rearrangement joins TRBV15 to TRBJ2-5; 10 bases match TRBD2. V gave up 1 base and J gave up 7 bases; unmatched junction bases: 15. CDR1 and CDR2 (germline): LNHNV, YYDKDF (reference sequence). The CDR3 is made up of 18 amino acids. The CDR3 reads CATSRVVVASGRRATQYF. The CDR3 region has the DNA TGTGCCACCAGCAGAGTAGTTGTCGCTAGCGGGAGAAGGGCGACCCAGTACTTC.

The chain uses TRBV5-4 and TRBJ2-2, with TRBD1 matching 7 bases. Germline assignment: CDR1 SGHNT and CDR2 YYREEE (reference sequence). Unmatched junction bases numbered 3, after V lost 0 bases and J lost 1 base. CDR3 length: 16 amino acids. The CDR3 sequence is CASSLVNRGNTGELFF. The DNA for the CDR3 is TGTGCCAGCAGCTTGGTCAACAGGGGGAACACCGGGGAGCTGTTTTTT.

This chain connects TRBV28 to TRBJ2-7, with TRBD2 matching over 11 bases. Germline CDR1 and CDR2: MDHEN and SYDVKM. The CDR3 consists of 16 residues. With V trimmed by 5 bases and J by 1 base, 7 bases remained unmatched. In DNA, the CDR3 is TGTGCCAGCAGTACCCCCGGGACTAGCGGATCCTACGAGCAGTACTTC. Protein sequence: CASSTPGTSGSYEQYF.

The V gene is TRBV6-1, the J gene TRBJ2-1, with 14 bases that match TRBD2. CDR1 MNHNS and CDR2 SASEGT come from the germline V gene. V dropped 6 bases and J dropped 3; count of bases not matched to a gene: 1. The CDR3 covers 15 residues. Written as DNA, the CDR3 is TGTGCCAGCAGGGGGACTAGCGGGAGCTACAATGAGCAGTTCTTC. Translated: CASRGTSGSYNEQFF.

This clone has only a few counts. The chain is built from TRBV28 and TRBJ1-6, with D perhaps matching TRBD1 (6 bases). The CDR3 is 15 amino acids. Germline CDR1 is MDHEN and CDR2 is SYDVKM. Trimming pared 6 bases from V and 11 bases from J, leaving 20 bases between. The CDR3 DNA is TGTGCCAGCAGCCTTAAGCGGGGGCAACAAACACCCCTCCACTTT. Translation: CASSLKRGQQTPLHF.

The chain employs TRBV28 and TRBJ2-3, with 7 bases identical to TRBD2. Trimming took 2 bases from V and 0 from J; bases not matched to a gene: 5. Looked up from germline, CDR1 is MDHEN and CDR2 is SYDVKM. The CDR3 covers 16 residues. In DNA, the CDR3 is TGTGCCAGCAGTTTAGGGCTAGCGGTTAGCACAGATACGCAGTATTTT. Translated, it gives CASSLGLAVSTDTQYF.

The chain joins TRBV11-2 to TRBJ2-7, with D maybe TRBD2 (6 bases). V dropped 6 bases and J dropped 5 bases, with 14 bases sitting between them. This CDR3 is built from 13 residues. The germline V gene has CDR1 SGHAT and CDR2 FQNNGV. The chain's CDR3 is CASSFTGGDEQYF. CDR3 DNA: TGTGCCAGCAGTTTCACCGGGGGAGACGAGCAGTACTTC.

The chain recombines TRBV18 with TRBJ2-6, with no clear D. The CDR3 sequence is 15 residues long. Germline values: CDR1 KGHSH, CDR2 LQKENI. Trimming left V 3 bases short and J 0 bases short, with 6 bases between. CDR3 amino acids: CASSPQASGANVLTF. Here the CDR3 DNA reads TGTGCCAGCTCACCCCAAGCCTCTGGGGCCAACGTCCTGACTTTC.

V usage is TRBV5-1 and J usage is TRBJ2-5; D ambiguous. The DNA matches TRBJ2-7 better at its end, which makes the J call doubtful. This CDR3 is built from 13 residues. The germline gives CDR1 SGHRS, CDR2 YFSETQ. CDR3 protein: CASSLVLSSEQYF. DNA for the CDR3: TGCGCCAGCAGCTTGGTATTAAGTTCCGAGCAGTACTTC.

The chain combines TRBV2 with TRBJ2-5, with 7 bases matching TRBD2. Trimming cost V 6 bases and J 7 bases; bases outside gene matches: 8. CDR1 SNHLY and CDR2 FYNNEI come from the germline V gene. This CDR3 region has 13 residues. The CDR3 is CASRGGILGTQYF. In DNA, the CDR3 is TGTGCCAGCAGGGGAGGGATTCTGGGGACCCAGTACTTC.

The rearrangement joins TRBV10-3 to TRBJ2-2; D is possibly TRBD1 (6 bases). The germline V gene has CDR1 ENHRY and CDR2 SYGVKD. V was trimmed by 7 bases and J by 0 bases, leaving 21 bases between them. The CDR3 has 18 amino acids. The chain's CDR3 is CAITSGGDKPPNTGELFF. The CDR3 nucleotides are TGTGCCATCACCTCCGGTGGGGACAAACCTCCGAACACCGGGGAGCTGTTTTTT.

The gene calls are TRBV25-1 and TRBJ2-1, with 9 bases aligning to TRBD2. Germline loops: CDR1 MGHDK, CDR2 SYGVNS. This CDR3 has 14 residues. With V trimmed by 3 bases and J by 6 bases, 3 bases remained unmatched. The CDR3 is CASSDEREVNEQFF. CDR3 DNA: TGTGCCAGCAGTGATGAGCGGGAGGTCAATGAGCAGTTCTTC.

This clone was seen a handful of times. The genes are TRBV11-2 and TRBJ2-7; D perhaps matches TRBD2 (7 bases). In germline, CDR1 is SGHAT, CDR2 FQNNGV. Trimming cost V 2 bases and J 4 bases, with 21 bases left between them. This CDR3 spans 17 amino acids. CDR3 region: CASSLSPAGQYSYEQYF. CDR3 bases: TGTGCCAGCAGCTTATCTCCAGCGGGACAATACTCTTACGAGCAGTACTTC. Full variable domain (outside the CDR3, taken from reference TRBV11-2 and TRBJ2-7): EAGVAQSPRYKIIEKRQSVAFWCNPISGHATLYWYQQILGQGPKLLIQFQNNGVVDDSQLPKDRFSAERLKGVDSTLKIQPAKLEDSAVYLCASSLSPAGQYSYEQYFGPGTRLTVT.

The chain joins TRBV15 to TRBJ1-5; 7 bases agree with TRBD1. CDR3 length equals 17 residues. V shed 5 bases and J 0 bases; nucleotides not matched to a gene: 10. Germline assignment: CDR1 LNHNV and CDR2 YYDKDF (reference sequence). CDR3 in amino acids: CATSGAGQSYSNQPQHF. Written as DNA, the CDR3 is TGTGCCACCAGCGGCGCGGGACAGTCTTATAGCAATCAGCCCCAGCATTTT.

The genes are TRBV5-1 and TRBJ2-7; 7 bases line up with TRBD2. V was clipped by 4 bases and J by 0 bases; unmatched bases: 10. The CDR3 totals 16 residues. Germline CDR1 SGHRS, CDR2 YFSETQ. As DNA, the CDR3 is TGCGCCAGCAGCACCGCTCCGGCTAGCGGCTCCTACGAGCAGTACTTC. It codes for CASSTAPASGSYEQYF.

As DNA, the CDR3 is TGTGCCAGCAGCTTAGCGTTGACTAGCGGGATGCAAGAGACCCAGTACTTC. Residues: CASSLALTSGMQETQYF. The V gene is TRBV7-6, the J gene TRBJ2-5, with 11 positions matching TRBD2. From germline, CDR1 is SGHVS and CDR2 FNYEAQ. The length of the CDR3 is 17 residues. Trimming at V came to 0 bases and at J to 2 bases, leaving 5 bases not matched to a gene.

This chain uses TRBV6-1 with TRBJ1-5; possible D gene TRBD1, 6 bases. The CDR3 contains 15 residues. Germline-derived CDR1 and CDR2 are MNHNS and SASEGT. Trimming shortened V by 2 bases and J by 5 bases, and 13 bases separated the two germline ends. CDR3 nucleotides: TGTGCCAGCAGTGAATCGGCAGGGGAACATCAGCCCCAGCATTTT. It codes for CASSESAGEHQPQHF.

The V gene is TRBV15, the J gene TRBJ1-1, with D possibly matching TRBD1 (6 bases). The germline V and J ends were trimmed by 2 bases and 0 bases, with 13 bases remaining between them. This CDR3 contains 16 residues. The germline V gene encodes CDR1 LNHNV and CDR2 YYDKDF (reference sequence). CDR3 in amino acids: CATSRNRWGLNTEAFF. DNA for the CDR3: TGTGCCACCAGCAGAAATCGATGGGGGCTGAACACTGAAGCTTTCTTT.

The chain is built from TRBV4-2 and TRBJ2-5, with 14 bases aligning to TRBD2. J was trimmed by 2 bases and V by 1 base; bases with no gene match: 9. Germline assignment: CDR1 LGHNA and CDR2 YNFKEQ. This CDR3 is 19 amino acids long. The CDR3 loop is CASSQGGGLAGEGQETQYF. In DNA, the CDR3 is TGTGCCAGCAGCCAAGGAGGGGGACTAGCGGGAGAGGGGCAAGAGACCCAGTACTTC.

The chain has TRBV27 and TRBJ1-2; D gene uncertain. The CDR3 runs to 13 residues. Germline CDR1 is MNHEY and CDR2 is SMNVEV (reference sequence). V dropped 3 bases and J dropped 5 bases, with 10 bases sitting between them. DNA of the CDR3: TGTGCCAGCAGTTTCCTCCGAGGGTATGGCTACACCTTC. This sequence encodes CASSFLRGYGYTF.

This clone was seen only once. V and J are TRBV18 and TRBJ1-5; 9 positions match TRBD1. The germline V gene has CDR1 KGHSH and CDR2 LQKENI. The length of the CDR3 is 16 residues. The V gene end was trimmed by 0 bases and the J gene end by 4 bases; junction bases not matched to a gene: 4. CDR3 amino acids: CASSPPGQGENQPQHF. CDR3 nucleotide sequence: TGTGCCAGCTCACCACCGGGACAGGGCGAAAATCAGCCCCAGCATTTT.

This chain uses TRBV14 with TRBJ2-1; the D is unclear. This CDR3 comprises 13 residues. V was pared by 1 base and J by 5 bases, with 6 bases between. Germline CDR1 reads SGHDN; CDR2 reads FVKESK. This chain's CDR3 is CASSQGAHNEQFF. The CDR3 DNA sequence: TGTGCCAGCAGCCAAGGAGCCCACAATGAGCAGTTCTTC.

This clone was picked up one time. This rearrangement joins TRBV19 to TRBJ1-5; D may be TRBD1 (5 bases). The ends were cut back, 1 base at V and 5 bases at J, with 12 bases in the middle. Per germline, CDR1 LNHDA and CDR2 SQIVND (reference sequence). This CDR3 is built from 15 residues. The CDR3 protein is CASSIGGRADQPQHF. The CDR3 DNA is TGTGCCAGTAGTATAGGGGGCAGGGCTGATCAGCCCCAGCATTTT. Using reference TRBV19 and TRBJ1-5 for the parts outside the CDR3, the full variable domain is DGGITQSPKYLFRKEGQNVTLSCEQNLNHDAMYWYRQDPGQGLRLIYYSQIVNDFQKGDIAEGYSVSREKKESFPLTVTSAQKNPTAFYLCASSIGGRADQPQHFGDGTRLSIL.

The CDR3 coding sequence is TGTGCCAGCAGCGACTGGGCTGAAGCTTTCTTT. Translation: CASSDWAEAFF. The chain uses TRBV7-9 and TRBJ1-1; D unclear. Germline V lookup: CDR1 SEHNR, CDR2 FQNEAQ (reference sequence). The CDR3 contains 11 residues. The V end lost 5 bases, the J end lost 6 bases, and 7 bases lay between the germline ends. Complete variable domain (other parts from reference TRBV7-9 and TRBJ1-1): DTGVSQNPRHKITKRGQNVTFRCDPISEHNRLYWYRQTLGQGPEFLTYFQNEAQLEKSRLLSDRFSAERPKGSFSTLEIQRTEQGDSAMYLCASSDWAEAFFGQGTRLTVV.